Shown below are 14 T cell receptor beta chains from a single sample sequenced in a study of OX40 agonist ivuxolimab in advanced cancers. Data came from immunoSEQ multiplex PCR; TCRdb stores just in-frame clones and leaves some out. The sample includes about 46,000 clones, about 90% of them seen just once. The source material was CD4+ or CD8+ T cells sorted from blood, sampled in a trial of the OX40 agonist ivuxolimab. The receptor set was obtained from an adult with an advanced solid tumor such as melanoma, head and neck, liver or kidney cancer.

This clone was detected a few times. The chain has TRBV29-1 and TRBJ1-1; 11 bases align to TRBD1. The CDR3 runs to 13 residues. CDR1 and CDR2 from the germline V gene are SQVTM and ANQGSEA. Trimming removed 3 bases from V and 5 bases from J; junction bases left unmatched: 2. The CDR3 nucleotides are TGCAGCGTTGATCGGGACAGGGGGACTGAAGCTTTCTTT. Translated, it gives CSVDRDRGTEAFF.

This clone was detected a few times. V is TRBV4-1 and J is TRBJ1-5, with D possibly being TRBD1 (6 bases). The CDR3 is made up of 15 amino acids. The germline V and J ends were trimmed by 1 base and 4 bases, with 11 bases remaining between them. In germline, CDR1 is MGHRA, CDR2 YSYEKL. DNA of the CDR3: TGCGCCAGCAGCCAAGGGCAGGGGAAGAATCAGCCCCAGCATTTT. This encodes CASSQGQGKNQPQHF.

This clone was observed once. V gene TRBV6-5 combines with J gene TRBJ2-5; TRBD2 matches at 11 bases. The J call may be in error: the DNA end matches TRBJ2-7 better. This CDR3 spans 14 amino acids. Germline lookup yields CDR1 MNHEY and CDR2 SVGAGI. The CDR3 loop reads CASSYRSGGDEQYF. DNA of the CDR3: TGTGCCAGCAGTTACCGTAGCGGGGGGGACGAGCAGTACTTC.

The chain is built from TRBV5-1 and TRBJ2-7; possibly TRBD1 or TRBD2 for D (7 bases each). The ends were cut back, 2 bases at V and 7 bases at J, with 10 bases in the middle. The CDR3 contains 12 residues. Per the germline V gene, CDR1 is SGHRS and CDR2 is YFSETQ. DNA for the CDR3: TGCGCCAGCAGCTTCCAGGGGGGGGAGCAGTACTTC. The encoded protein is CASSFQGGEQYF.

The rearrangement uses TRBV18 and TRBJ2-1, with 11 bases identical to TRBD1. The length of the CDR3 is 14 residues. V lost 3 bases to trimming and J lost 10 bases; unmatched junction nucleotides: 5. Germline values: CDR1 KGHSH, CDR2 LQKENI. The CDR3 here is CASSPRTGGREQFF. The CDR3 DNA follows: TGTGCCAGCTCACCCCGGACAGGGGGCCGGGAGCAGTTCTTC. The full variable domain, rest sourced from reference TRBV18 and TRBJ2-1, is NAGVMQNPRHLVRRRGQEARLRCSPMKGHSHVYWYRQLPEEGLKFMVYLQKENIIDESGMPKERFSAEFPKEGPSILRIQQVVRGDSAAYFCASSPRTGGREQFFGPGTRLTVL.

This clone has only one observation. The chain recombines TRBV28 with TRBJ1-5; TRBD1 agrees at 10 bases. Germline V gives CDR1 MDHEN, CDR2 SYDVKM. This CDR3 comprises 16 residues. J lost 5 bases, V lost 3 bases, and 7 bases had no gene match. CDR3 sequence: CASSLGWGQGYQPQHF. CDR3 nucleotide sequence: TGTGCCAGCAGTTTGGGTTGGGGACAGGGGTATCAGCCCCAGCATTTT.

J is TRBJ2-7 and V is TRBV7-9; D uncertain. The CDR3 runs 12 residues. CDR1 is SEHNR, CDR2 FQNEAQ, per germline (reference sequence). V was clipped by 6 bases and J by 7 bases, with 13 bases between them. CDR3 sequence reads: CASSLQGWEQYF. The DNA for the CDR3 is TGTGCCAGCAGTTTACAAGGGTGGGAGCAGTACTTC.

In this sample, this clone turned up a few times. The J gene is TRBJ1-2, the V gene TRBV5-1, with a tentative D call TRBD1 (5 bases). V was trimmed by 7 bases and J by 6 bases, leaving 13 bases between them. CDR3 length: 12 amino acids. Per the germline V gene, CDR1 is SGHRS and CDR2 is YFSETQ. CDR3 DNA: TGCGCCAGCCGAGAGACAGAGGATGGCTACACCTTC. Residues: CASRETEDGYTF.

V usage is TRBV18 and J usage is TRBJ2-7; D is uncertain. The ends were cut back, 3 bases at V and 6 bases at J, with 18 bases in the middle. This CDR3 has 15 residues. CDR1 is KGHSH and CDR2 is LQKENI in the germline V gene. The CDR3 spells CASSPSEGVASEQYF. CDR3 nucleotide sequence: TGTGCCAGCTCACCCTCGGAAGGAGTAGCCTCCGAGCAGTACTTC.

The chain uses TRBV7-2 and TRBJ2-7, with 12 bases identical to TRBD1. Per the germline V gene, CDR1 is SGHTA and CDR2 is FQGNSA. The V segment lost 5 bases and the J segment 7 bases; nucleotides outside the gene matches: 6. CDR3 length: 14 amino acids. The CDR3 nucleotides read TGTGCCAGCAGCCTCCGGGACAGGGGGCGAGAGCAGTACTTC. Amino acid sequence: CASSLRDRGREQYF.

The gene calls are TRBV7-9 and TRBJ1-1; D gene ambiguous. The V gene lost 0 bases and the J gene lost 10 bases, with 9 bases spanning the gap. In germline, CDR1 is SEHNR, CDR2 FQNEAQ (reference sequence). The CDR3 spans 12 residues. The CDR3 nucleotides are TGTGCCAGCAGCTTAGCGGAGAGGAGAGCTTTCTTT. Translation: CASSLAERRAFF.

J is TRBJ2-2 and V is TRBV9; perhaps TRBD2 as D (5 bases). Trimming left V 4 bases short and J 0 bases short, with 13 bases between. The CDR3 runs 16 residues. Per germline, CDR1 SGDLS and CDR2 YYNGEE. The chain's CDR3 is CASSPYEGTNTGELFF. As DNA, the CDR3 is TGTGCCAGCAGCCCCTACGAGGGTACGAACACCGGGGAGCTGTTTTTT.

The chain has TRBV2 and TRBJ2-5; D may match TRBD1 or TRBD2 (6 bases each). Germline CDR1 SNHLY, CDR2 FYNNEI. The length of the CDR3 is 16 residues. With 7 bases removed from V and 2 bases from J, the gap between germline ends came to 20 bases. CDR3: CASTPVGGTPQETQYF. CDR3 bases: TGTGCCAGCACCCCGGTGGGCGGGACACCTCAAGAGACCCAGTACTTC.

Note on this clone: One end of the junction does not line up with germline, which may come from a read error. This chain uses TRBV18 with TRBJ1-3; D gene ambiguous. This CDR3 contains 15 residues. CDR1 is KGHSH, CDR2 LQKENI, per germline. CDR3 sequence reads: CASSPERTPGNTIYF. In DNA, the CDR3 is TGTGCCAGCTCACCGGAAAGAACCCCTGGTAACACCATATATTTT.